This T cell receptor beta chain was documented in a study of CD8 T cells in Susac syndrome. Notes on the study in general: In TEMRA cells and active patients, CD8+ clonal expansion in Susac reached its peak.

Germline assignment: CDR1 SNHLY and CDR2 FYNNEI. The CDR3 runs 15 residues. Trimming took off 10 bases at V and 0 bases at J, with 19 bases between the two ends. To note about this clonotype: Antigen specificity is unknown.

Random hexamers were used to reverse transcribe an amount of roughly 0.5 to 1 ug RNA. Multiplex PCR with immunoSEQ amplified the TCR beta CDR3 across 54 Vbeta and 13 Jbeta. From the immunoSEQ multiplex PCR reads, TCRdb called clonotypes with MiXCR, one entry per CDR3 protein. This repertoire shows about 100,000 distinct CDR3 sequences, approximately 95% found once; its top ten account for 0.3%. Sequencing was done on a sample of CD8+ T cells from PBMCs. The clonotype comes from a human donor with Susac syndrome. This sequence joins TRBV2 and TRBJ2-7; D is perhaps TRBD2 (5 bases). The CDR3 DNA follows: TGTGCCAACTCTCCCGGGATTTCGAGCTCCTACGAGCAGTACTTC. This gives the protein CANSPGISSSYEQYF.